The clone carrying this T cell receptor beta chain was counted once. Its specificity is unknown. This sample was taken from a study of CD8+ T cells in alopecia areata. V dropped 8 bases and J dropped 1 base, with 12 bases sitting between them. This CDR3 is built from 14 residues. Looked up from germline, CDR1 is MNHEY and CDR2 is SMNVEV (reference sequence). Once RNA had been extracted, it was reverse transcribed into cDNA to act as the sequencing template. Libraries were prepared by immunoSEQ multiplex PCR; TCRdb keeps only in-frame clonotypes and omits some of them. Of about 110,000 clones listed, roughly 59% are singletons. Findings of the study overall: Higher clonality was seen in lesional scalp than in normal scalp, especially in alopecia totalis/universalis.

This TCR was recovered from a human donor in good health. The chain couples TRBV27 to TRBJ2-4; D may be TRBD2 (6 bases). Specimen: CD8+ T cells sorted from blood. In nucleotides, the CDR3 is TGTGCCAGCGGTAGCGGTTTGGCCAAAAACATTCAGTACTTC. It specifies CASGSGLAKNIQYF.